This TCR beta chain comes out of a study of blood T cell repertoires in COVID-19. Study in general: Sources were T cells, B-cell-depleted T cells, or PBMCs; the material itself was cDNA or gDNA.

The age range of participants was about 18 to 90 years, with residence in more than 20 US areas. The V gene lost 0 bases and the J gene lost 2 bases, with 13 bases spanning the gap. Germline V gives CDR1 SGHAT, CDR2 FQDESV (reference sequence). The CDR3 is 16 amino acids. The protocol was immunoSEQ multiplex PCR, while the TCRdb copy is restricted to in-frame clones and leaves out a portion. The sample lists 250,000 or so clones; over 80% were seen once. The chain recombines TRBV11-1 with TRBJ2-5; tentative D call: TRBD2 (5 bases). Input material: PBMCs or T cells enriched from blood (not recorded which). The TCR originated in a woman between 25 and 40 years old with acute COVID-19. CDR3 nucleotides: TGTGCCAGCAGCTTAGCCCTAGGGAGACGACAAGAGACCCAGTACTTC. It specifies CASSLALGRRQETQYF.